The 24 T cell receptor beta chains in this list originate from one sample, sequenced in a study of blood T cell repertoires in COVID-19. The protocol was immunoSEQ multiplex PCR, while the TCRdb copy is restricted to in-frame clones and leaves out a portion. The sample has more than 80,000 clones; about 85% are singletons. The sample comprised peripheral blood. All receptors come from an elderly woman with COVID-19, enrolled during active disease.

The genes are TRBV29-1 and TRBJ1-1; D perhaps matches TRBD1 (5 bases). CDR1 SQVTM and CDR2 ANQGSEA come from the germline V gene. This CDR3 contains 14 residues. The germline V and J ends were trimmed by 5 bases and 1 base, with 14 bases remaining between them. The CDR3 DNA sequence: TGCAGCGTTCAAAAGTTGCAGGGGAACACTGAAGCTTTCTTT. This sequence encodes CSVQKLQGNTEAFF.

V and J are TRBV19 and TRBJ1-1, with D hard to call. This CDR3 is 15 amino acids long. CDR1 and CDR2 (germline): LNHDA, SQIVND (reference sequence). The germline V and J ends were trimmed by 0 bases and 1 base, with 9 bases remaining between them. CDR3 DNA sequence: TGTGCCAGTAGTATAGATTACGGAGGGAACACTGAAGCTTTCTTT. This codes for CASSIDYGGNTEAFF.

This clone showed up just a few times. The V gene is TRBV11-2, the J gene TRBJ1-1; no definite D call. The germline V gene encodes CDR1 SGHAT and CDR2 FQNNGV. V was pared by 0 bases and J by 2 bases, with 7 bases between. The CDR3 loop spans 14 amino acids. CDR3 nucleotides: TGTGCCAGCAGCTTAGATCGGAGAAACACTGAAGCTTTCTTT. This gives the protein CASSLDRRNTEAFF.

This chain joins TRBV7-6 and TRBJ2-3; 8 bases map to TRBD2. After removal of 5 bases from V and 0 bases from J, the junction contained 7 bases not matched to a gene. This CDR3 is 16 amino acids long. Germline CDR1 is SGHVS and CDR2 is FNYEAQ. The DNA for the CDR3 is TGTGCCAGCAGCCCAGTAGCGGGGACTAGCACAGATACGCAGTATTTT. Encoded protein: CASSPVAGTSTDTQYF.

J is TRBJ1-6 and V is TRBV11-2; D uncertain. Germline CDR1 reads SGHAT; CDR2 reads FQNNGV. The CDR3 extends over 13 amino acids. V gave up 0 bases and J gave up 9 bases, with 6 bases separating them. In nucleotides, the CDR3 is TGTGCCAGCAGCTTAGAACTGTTTTCACCCCTCCACTTT. Translating it yields CASSLELFSPLHF.

V and J are TRBV6-5 and TRBJ1-5; TRBD1 is a possible D gene (6 bases). CDR3 size: 14 residues. V lost 5 bases to trimming and J lost 4 bases, with 12 bases between them. CDR1 and CDR2 (germline): MNHEY, SVGAGI. CDR3 amino acids: CASSLDRNNQPQHF. In DNA, the CDR3 is TGTGCCAGCAGTCTGGACAGAAATAATCAGCCCCAGCATTTT.

The J gene is TRBJ2-7, the V gene TRBV6-2 or TRBV6-3, with D tentatively TRBD2 (7 bases). V lost 5 bases and J 6 bases, leaving 14 bases between the germline ends. The germline CDR1 and CDR2 sequences are MNHEY and SVGEGT. The CDR3 runs 13 residues. The CDR3 DNA sequence: TGTGCCAGCAGTGGGCCGGGGGGCGGCGAGCAGTACTTC. It specifies CASSGPGGGEQYF.

The rearrangement uses TRBV7-2 and TRBJ2-1, with TRBD2 matching 8 bases. Per germline, CDR1 SGHTA and CDR2 FQGNSA. The CDR3 has 15 residues. V dropped 2 bases and J dropped 8; count of bases not matched to a gene: 8. CDR3 sequence (DNA): TGTGCCAGCAGCTTAATGGTAGCGGGAAAAGATGAGCAGTTCTTC. Encoded protein: CASSLMVAGKDEQFF. Supplemented by reference TRBV7-2 and TRBJ2-1, the full variable domain reads GAGVSQSPSNKVTEKGKDVELRCDPISGHTALYWYRQSLGQGLEFLIYFQGNSAPDKSGLPSDRFSAERTGGSVSTLTIQRTQQEDSAVYLCASSLMVAGKDEQFFGPGTRLTVL.

This chain connects TRBV9 to TRBJ2-2; TRBD1 matches at 9 bases. Germline CDR1 SGDLS, CDR2 YYNGEE. Unmatched junction bases numbered 7, after V lost 0 bases and J lost 4 bases. The CDR3 is 17 residues long. CDR3: CASSVVAGQGITGELFF. The CDR3 bases are TGTGCCAGCAGCGTAGTTGCTGGACAGGGGATCACCGGGGAGCTGTTTTTT.

This clone came up once. The V gene is TRBV7-2, the J gene TRBJ1-3, with 7 bases identical to TRBD1. Germline V CDR1 and CDR2: SGHTA, FQGNSA. V dropped 2 bases and J dropped 0; count of bases not matched to a gene: 7. The CDR3 spans 17 residues. In DNA form, the CDR3 reads TGTGCCAGCAGCTTACTCTTGACAGGGACCTCTGGAAACACCATATATTTT. Its protein is CASSLLLTGTSGNTIYF.

The DNA for the CDR3 is TGTGCTAGTGGTTGGTCCGTGGGGGGGGGAACTAGCACAGATACGCAGTATTTT. It is translated as CASGWSVGGGTSTDTQYF. The rearrangement uses TRBV12-5 and TRBJ2-3; 7 nucleotides align to TRBD2. The germline V gene has CDR1 LGHNT and CDR2 FRNRAP. The CDR3 consists of 18 residues. With V trimmed by 4 bases and J by 0 bases, 13 bases remained unmatched.

The gene calls are TRBV5-5 and TRBJ2-2; 10 nucleotides align to TRBD1. J was trimmed by 8 bases and V by 4 bases; bases with no gene match: 5. CDR3 size: 14 residues. CDR1 and CDR2 (germline): SGHKS, YYEKEE (reference sequence). CDR3 coding DNA: TGTGCCAGCAGCACGACAGGGGGCTCTGGGGAGCTGTTTTTT. This gives the protein CASSTTGGSGELFF.

This clone was found a few times. V usage is TRBV3-1 (or the pseudogene TRBV3-2) and J usage is TRBJ2-2; TRBD1 might be the D (6 bases). The CDR3 consists of 14 residues. V was cut by 4 bases and J by 8 bases, with 14 bases left in between. Germline loops: CDR1 LGHDT, CDR2 YNNKEL (reference sequence). This CDR3 is CASSPGHSWGELFF. The CDR3 DNA follows: TGTGCCAGCAGCCCGGGACATTCGTGGGGGGAGCTGTTTTTT.

The genes are TRBV24-1 and TRBJ2-1; 10 bases are shared with TRBD2. Germline V lookup: CDR1 KGHDR, CDR2 SFDVKD. The CDR3 contains 16 residues. V shed 2 bases and J 10 bases; nucleotides not matched to a gene: 10. CDR3 in amino acids: CATSDSGLARRWEQFF. CDR3 DNA sequence: TGTGCCACCAGTGATTCGGGACTAGCGAGGCGGTGGGAGCAGTTCTTC.

Turning to this clone: One end of the junction fails to match germline, which may point to a read error. V is TRBV5-1 and J is TRBJ2-7; maybe TRBD1 (6 bases). In germline, CDR1 is SGHRS, CDR2 YFSETQ. This CDR3 region has 14 residues. The CDR3 region has the DNA TGCGCCAGCAGCTTGGGGACAGCCTCCCACGAGCAGTACTTC. Translating it yields CASSLGTASHEQYF. Drawing the rest from reference TRBV5-1 and TRBJ2-7, the complete variable domain is KAGVTQTPRYLIKTRGQQVTLSCSPISGHRSVSWYQQTPGQGLQFLFEYFSETQRNKGNFPGRFSGRQFSNSRSEMNVSTLELGDSALYLCASSLGTASHEQYFGPGTRLTVT.

The chain joins TRBV11-2 to TRBJ1-1; D is unclear. Germline CDR1 reads SGHAT; CDR2 reads FQNNGV. This CDR3 has 13 residues. Trimming took off 5 bases at V and 5 bases at J, with 12 bases between the two ends. CDR3 DNA: TGTGCCAGCAGCCTTACCGGGAGGACTGAAGCTTTCTTT. It yields the protein CASSLTGRTEAFF.

The chain employs TRBV2 and TRBJ1-2, with D hard to call. CDR3 size: 12 residues. Germline assignment: CDR1 SNHLY and CDR2 FYNNEI. Between the trimmed V and J ends, which lost 4 bases and 8 bases, there was a span of 11 bases. CDR3 region: CASSVQERGYTF. In DNA, the CDR3 is TGTGCCAGCAGTGTCCAAGAACGGGGCTACACCTTC.

This clone was picked up one time. The V call is TRBV11-3, the J call TRBJ2-3, with 8 bases lining up with TRBD1. V trimming: 2 bases; J trimming: 3 bases; junction bases outside the gene matches: 1. The CDR3 is 14 residues long. In germline, CDR1 is SGHNT, CDR2 YENEEA. CDR3 sequence reads: CASSLQGATDTQYF. CDR3 coding DNA: TGTGCCAGCAGCTTACAGGGGGCTACAGATACGCAGTATTTT.

The rearrangement joins TRBV5-1 to TRBJ2-2, with 8 bases that match TRBD2. The CDR3 spans 16 residues. The V and J ends lost 0 bases and 7 bases, in that order; junction bases with no gene match: 8. Germline V gene lookup returns CDR1 SGHRS and CDR2 YFSETQ. The CDR3 region has the DNA TGCGCCAGCAGCTTGGCCCATAGCGGGATGGTCGGGGAGCTGTTTTTT. Protein: CASSLAHSGMVGELFF.

Here the CDR3 reads CASSPRDSQYGYTF. The DNA for the CDR3 is TGTGCCAGCAGCCCTCGGGACAGTCAATATGGCTACACCTTC. The rearrangement links TRBV5-4 to TRBJ1-2; 7 nucleotides align to TRBD1. There are 14 residues in the CDR3. Losses at the gene ends were 4 bases for V and 5 bases for J; bases not matched to a gene: 8. The germline V gene encodes CDR1 SGHNT and CDR2 YYREEE (reference sequence).

The chain couples TRBV6-5 to TRBJ2-4; TRBD2 matches at 7 bases. The CDR3 is made up of 14 amino acids. Per germline, CDR1 MNHEY and CDR2 SVGAGI. V shed 6 bases, J shed 6 bases, and the junction held 8 bases outside the gene matches. This CDR3 reads CASRAEGGVNIQYF. DNA of the CDR3: TGTGCCAGCAGGGCGGAGGGAGGGGTAAACATTCAGTACTTC.

V usage is TRBV4-1 and J usage is TRBJ2-5; perhaps TRBD1 as D (6 bases). Germline CDR1 is MGHRA and CDR2 is YSYEKL. The CDR3 totals 15 residues. Trimming shortened V by 2 bases and J by 5 bases, and 15 bases separated the two germline ends. Here the CDR3 DNA reads TGCGCCAGCAGCCAACAGGGGACCCGAGGTGAGACCCAGTACTTC. Amino acid sequence: CASSQQGTRGETQYF.

The chain carries TRBV12-3 or TRBV12-4 and TRBJ1-1, with D uncertain. The V gene lost 7 bases and the J gene lost 1 base, with 10 bases spanning the gap. The CDR3 is 13 amino acids. The CDR3 DNA sequence: TGTGCCAGCACTGAGAACTCGAACACTGAAGCTTTCTTT. Protein: CASTENSNTEAFF.

The chain couples TRBV19 to TRBJ1-5; 7 bases map to TRBD1. The CDR3 is 18 residues long. Germline-derived CDR1 and CDR2 are LNHDA and SQIVND (reference sequence). Trimming removed 1 base from V and 0 bases from J; junction bases left unmatched: 9. For the CDR3, the DNA is TGTGCCAGTAGTATAGGGGGACAGAAGCTGTATAGCAATCAGCCCCAGCATTTT. Residues: CASSIGGQKLYSNQPQHF.